The following is a TCR beta chain sequence with its context. Trimming left V 5 bases short and J 3 bases short, with 10 bases between. The CDR3 is made up of 14 amino acids. Germline CDR1 is SNHLY and CDR2 is FYNNEI. These data are taken from a study of blood T cell repertoires in COVID-19. At the level of the study: Whether acute or convalescent, the COVID-19 samples came from the United States, Italy and Spain. The cDNA or gDNA used as material had been derived from T cells, B-cell-depleted T cells, or PBMCs.

Source study methods: The assay estimated nucleated cells by amplifying reference gene primers. Sequencing used immunoSEQ multiplex PCR; TCRdb keeps in-frame clones, though not all of them. V and J calls and clone size are given by that table; D and trimming were obtained from the DNA. The sample contains some 71,000 clones, approximately 90% of which appear only once. The V and J genes are TRBV2 and TRBJ1-4, with D perhaps matching TRBD1 (6 bases). The sample comprised peripheral blood. The source is a man under 40 with acute or convalescent COVID-19. CDR3 residues: CASSQQGSNEKLFF. The CDR3 DNA reads as TGTGCCAGCAGTCAACAGGGATCTAATGAAAAACTGTTTTTT.